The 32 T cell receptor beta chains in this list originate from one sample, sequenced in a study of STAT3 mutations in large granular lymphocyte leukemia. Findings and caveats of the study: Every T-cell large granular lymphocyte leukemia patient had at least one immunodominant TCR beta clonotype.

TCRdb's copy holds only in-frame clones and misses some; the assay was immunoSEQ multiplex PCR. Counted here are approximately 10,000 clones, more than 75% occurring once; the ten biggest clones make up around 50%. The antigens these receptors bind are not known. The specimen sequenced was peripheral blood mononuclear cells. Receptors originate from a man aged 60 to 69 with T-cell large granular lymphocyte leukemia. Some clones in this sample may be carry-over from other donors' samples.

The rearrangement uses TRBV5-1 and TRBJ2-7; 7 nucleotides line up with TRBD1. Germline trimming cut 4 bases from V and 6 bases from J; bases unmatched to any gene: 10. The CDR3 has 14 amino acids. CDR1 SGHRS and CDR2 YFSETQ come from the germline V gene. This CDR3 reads CASSAQGVRGEQYF. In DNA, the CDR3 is TGCGCCAGCAGCGCTCAGGGGGTTCGAGGCGAGCAGTACTTC.

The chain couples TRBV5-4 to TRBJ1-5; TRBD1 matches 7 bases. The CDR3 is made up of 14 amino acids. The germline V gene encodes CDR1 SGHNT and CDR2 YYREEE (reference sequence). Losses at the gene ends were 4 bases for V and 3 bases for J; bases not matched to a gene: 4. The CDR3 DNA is TGTGCCAGCAGCCGACAGGGCGACAATCAGCCCCAGCATTTT. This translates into CASSRQGDNQPQHF.

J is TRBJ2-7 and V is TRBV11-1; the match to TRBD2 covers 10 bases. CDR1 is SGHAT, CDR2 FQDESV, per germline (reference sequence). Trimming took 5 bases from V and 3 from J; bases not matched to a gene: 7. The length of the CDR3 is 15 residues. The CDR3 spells CASSTRTSGYYEQYF. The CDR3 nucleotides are TGTGCCAGCAGCACTCGGACTAGCGGATACTACGAGCAGTACTTC.

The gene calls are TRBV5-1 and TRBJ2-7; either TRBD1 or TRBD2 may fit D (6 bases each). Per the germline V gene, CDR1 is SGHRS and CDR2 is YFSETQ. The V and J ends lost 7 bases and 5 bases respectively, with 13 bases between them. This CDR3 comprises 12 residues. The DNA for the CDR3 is TGCGCCAGCGCCCTGGAGGGGGACGAGCAGTACTTC. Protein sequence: CASALEGDEQYF.

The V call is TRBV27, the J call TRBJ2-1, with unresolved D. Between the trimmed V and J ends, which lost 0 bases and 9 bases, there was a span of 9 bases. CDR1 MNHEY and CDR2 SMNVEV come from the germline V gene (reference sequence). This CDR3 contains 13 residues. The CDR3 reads CASSLSQTGEQFF. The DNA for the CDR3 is TGTGCCAGCAGTTTATCGCAGACGGGTGAGCAGTTCTTC.

Here the CDR3 DNA reads TGTGCCAGCAGTGGCCAGGGTTACGAGCAGTACTTC. This encodes CASSGQGYEQYF. V gene TRBV2 combines with J gene TRBJ2-7; D is possibly TRBD1 (5 bases). Germline CDR1 and CDR2: SNHLY and FYNNEI. The CDR3 is 12 residues long. V was pared by 4 bases and J by 4 bases, with 8 bases between.

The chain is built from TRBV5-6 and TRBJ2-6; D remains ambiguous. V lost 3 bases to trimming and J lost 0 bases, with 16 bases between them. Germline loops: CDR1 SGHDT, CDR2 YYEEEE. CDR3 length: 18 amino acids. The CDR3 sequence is CASSSKLGIYSGANVLTF. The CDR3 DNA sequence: TGTGCCAGCAGCTCAAAGCTGGGCATTTACTCTGGGGCCAACGTCCTGACTTTC. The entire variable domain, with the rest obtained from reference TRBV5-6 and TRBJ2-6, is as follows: DAGVTQSPTHLIKTRGQQVTLRCSPKSGHDTVSWYQQALGQGPQFIFQYYEEEERQRGNFPDRFSGHQFPNYSSELNVNALLLGDSALYLCASSSKLGIYSGANVLTFGAGSRLTVL.

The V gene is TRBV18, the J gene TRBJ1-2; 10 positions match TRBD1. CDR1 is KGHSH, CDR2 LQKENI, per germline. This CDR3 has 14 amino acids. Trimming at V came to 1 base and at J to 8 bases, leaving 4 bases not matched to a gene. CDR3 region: CASSPQGQGNGYTF. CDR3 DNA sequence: TGTGCCAGCTCACCACAGGGACAGGGGAACGGCTACACCTTC. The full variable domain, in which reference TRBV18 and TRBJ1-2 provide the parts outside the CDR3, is NAGVMQNPRHLVRRRGQEARLRCSPMKGHSHVYWYRQLPEEGLKFMVYLQKENIIDESGMPKERFSAEFPKEGPSILRIQQVVRGDSAAYFCASSPQGQGNGYTFGSGTRLTVV.

The DNA of the CDR3 is TGTGCCAGCAGCCCGACAACCCCTCTGGGCACAGATACGCAGTATTTT. Its protein is CASSPTTPLGTDTQYF. This chain joins TRBV5-6 and TRBJ2-3; D is ambiguous. CDR3 length: 16 residues. CDR1 and CDR2 (germline): SGHDT, YYEEEE. Trimming removed 4 bases from V and 1 base from J, with 16 bases in between.

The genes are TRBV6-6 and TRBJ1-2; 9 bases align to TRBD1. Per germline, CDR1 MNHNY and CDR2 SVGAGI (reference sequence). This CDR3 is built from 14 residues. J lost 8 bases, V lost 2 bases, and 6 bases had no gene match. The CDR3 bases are TGTGCCAGCAGTTACAGGGGACAGGGTGACGGCTACACCTTC. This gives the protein CASSYRGQGDGYTF.

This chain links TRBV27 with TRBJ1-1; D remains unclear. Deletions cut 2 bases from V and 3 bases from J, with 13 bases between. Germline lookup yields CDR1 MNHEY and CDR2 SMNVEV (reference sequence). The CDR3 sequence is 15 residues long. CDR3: CASSLSLQAHTEAFF. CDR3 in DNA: TGTGCCAGCAGTTTAAGTCTGCAGGCCCACACTGAAGCTTTCTTT.

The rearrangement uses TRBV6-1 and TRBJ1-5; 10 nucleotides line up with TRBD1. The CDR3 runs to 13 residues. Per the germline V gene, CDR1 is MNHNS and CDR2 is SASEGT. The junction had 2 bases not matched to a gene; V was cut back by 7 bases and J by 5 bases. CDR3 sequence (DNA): TGTGCCAGCACGGACAGGGGGTATCAGCCCCAGCATTTT. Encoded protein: CASTDRGYQPQHF.

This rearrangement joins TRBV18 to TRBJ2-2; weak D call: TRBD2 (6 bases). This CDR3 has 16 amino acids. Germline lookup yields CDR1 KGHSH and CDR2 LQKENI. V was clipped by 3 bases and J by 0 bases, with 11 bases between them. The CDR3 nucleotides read TGTGCCAGCTCACCCGCCAGACTAGCGAACACCGGGGAGCTGTTTTTT. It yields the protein CASSPARLANTGELFF.

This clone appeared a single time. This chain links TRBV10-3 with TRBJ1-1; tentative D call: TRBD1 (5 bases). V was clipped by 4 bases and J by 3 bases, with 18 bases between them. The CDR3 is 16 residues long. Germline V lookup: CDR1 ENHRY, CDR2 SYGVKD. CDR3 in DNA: TGTGCCATCAGTGGTGGGGCCCCCGGTGGGGACACTGAAGCTTTCTTT. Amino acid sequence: CAISGGAPGGDTEAFF.

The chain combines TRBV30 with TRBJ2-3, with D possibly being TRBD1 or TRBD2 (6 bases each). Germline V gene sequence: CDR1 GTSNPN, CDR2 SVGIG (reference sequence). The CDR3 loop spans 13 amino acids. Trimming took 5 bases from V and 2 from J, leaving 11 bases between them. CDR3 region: CAWGGPYTDTQYF. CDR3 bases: TGTGCCTGGGGGGGGCCTTACACAGATACGCAGTATTTT.

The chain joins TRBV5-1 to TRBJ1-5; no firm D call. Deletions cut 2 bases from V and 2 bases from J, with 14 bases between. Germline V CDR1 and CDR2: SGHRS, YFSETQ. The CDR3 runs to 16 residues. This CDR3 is CASSFFPASGNQPQHF. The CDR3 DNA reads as TGCGCCAGCAGCTTTTTCCCAGCATCCGGCAATCAGCCCCAGCATTTT.

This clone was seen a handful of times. The CDR3 loop reads CASSPHLSNEQFF. As DNA, the CDR3 is TGTGCCAGTAGTCCCCATTTGAGTAATGAGCAGTTCTTC. The V and J genes are TRBV19 and TRBJ2-1; no clear D gene. The CDR3 sequence is 13 residues long. V dropped 5 bases and J dropped 7 bases, with 12 bases sitting between them. Germline CDR1 LNHDA, CDR2 SQIVND (reference sequence).

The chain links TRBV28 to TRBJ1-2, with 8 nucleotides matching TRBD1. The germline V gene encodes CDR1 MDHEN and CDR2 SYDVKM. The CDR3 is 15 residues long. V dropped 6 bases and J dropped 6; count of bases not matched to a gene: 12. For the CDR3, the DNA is TGTGCCAGCAGCATCCCCGGGGACAGGAGAAATGGCTACACCTTC. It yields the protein CASSIPGDRRNGYTF.

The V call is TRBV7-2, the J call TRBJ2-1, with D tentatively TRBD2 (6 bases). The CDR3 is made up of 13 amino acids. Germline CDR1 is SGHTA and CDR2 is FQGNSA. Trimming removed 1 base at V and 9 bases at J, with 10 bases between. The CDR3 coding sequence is TGTGCCAGCAGCTTAGGGCTGGAGGGTGAGCAGTTCTTC. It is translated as CASSLGLEGEQFF.

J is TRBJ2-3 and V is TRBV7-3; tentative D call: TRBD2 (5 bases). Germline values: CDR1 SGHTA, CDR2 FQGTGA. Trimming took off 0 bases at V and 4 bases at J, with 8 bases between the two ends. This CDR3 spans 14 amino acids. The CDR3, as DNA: TGTGCCAGCAGCTTAACGTCCGGGGCAGATACGCAGTATTTT. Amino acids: CASSLTSGADTQYF.

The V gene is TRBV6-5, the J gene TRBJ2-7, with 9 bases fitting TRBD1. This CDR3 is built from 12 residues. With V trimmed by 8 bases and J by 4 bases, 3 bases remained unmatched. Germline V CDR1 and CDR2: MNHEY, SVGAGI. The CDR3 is CASSGQGYEQYF. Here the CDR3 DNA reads TGTGCCAGCTCCGGACAGGGGTACGAGCAGTACTTC.

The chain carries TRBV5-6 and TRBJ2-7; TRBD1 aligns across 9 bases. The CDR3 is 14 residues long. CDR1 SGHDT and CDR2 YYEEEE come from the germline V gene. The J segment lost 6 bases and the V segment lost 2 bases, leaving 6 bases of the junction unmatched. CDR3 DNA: TGTGCCAGCAGCTTCCGGGACAGGGTGGGCGAGCAGTACTTC. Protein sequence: CASSFRDRVGEQYF.

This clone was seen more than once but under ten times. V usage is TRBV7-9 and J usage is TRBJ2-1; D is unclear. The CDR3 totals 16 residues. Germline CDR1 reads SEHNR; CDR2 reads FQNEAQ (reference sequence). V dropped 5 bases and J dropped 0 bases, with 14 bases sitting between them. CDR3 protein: CASSPQWGGSYNEQFF. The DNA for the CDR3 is TGTGCCAGCAGCCCGCAGTGGGGTGGCTCCTACAATGAGCAGTTCTTC. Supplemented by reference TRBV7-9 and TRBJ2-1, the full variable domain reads DTGVSQNPRHKITKRGQNVTFRCDPISEHNRLYWYRQTLGQGPEFLTYFQNEAQLEKSRLLSDRFSAERPKGSFSTLEIQRTEQGDSAMYLCASSPQWGGSYNEQFFGPGTRLTVL.

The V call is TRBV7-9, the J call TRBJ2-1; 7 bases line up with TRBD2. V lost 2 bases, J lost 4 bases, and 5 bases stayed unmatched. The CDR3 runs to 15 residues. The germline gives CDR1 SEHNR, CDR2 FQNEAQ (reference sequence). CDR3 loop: CASSLRTSNYNEQFF. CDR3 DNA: TGTGCCAGCAGCTTAAGGACTAGTAATTACAATGAGCAGTTCTTC.

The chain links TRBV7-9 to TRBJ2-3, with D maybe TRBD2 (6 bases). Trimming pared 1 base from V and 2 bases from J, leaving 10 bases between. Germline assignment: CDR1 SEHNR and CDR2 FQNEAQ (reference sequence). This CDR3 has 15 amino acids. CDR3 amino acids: CASSLEGTLTDTQYF. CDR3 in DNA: TGTGCCAGCAGCTTAGAGGGGACTCTCACAGATACGCAGTATTTT.

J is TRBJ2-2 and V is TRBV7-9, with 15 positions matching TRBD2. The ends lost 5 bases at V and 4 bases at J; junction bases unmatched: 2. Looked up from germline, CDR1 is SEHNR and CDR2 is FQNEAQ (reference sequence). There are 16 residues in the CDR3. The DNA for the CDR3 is TGTGCCAGCAGCAAGGGACTAGCGGGAGGCACCGGGGAGCTGTTTTTT. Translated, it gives CASSKGLAGGTGELFF.

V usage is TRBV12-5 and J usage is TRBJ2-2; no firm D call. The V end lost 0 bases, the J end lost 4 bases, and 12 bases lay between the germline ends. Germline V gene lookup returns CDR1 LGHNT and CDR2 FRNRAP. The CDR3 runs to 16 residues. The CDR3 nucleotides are TGTGCTAGTGGTTTGGTAGAGTCAGCGTTCACCGGGGAGCTGTTTTTT. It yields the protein CASGLVESAFTGELFF.

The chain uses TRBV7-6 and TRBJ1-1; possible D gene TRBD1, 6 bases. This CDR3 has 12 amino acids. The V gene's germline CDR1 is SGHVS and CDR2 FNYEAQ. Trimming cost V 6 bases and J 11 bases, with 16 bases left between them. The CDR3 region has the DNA TGTGCCAGCAGGCCAATGACAGGTTCGGCTTTCTTT. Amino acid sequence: CASRPMTGSAFF.

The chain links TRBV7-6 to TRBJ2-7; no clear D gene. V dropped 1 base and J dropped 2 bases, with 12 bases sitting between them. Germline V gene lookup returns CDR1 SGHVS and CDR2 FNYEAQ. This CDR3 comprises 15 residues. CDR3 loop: CASSLVRNGAYEQYF. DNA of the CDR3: TGTGCCAGCAGCTTAGTACGGAACGGAGCCTACGAGCAGTACTTC.

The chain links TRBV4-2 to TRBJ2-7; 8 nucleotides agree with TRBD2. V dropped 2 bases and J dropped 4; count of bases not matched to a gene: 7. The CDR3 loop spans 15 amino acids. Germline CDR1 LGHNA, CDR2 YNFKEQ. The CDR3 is CASSQPSGSGYEQYF. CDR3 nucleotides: TGTGCCAGCAGCCAACCCAGCGGGAGCGGTTACGAGCAGTACTTC.

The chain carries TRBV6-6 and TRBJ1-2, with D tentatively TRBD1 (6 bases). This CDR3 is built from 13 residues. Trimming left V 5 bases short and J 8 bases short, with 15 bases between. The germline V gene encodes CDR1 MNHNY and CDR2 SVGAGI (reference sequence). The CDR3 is CASSETADRGYTF. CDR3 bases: TGTGCCAGCAGTGAGACCGCTGACAGGGGCTACACCTTC.

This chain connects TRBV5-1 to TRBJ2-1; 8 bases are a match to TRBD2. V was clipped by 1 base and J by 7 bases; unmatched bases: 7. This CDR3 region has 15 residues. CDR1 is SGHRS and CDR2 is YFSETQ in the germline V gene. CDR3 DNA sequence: TGCGCCAGCAGCTTGTTCACCGGGGGGGAGAATGAGCAGTTCTTC. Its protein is CASSLFTGGENEQFF.